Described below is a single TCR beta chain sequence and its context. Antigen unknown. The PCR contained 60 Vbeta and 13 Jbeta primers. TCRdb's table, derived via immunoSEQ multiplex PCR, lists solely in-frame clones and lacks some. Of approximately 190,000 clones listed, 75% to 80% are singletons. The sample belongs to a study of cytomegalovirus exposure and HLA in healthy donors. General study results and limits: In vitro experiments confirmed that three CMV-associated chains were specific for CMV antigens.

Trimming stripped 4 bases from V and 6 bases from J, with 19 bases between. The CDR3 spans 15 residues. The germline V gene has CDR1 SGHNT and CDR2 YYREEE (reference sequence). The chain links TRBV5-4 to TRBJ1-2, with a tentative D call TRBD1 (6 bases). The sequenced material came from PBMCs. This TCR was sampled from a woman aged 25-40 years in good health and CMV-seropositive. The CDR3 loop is CASSPGQMFSDGYTF. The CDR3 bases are TGTGCCAGCAGCCCGGGACAAATGTTCTCTGATGGCTACACCTTC.